This T cell receptor (beta chain) was identified in a study of shared clonotypes between healthy human individuals. Study-level findings and limits: Depth of sequencing was expected to influence donor clonotype sharing.

This table comes from immunoSEQ multiplex PCR, and its TCRdb copy is limited to in-frame clones, with some not included. In the table there are about 560,000 clones, around 81% of which are singletons. Germline values: CDR1 SGHVS, CDR2 FNYEAQ. The CDR3 length is 16 residues. V lost 1 base and J lost 0, with 9 bases in between. On this clone itself: Its antigen is still unknown.

This clonotype was sampled from a woman aged 35 to 49 in good health. Some clones in this sample may be carry-over from other donors' samples. The rearrangement uses TRBV7-6 and TRBJ2-2; D remains ambiguous. Sequenced input: PBMCs. The CDR3 is CASSLVIQTNTGELFF. The CDR3 coding sequence is TGTGCCAGCAGCTTAGTGATCCAGACGAACACCGGGGAGCTGTTTTTT.